These T cell receptor beta chains were read from a single sample in a study of regulatory T cells in long-lasting Graves disease. Each CDR3 protein gets one entry after TCRdb re-called the multiplex PCR reads with MiXCR. The sample shows hundreds of thousands of distinct CDR3 sequences, 16% of them seen only once. The same data also contributed to another study, on T cells in Graves' hyperthyroidism and ophthalmopathy.

This material consisted of peripheral blood mononuclear cells (PBMCs), taken at new diagnosis, from a patient treated with antithyroid drugs. Receptor source: a woman aged 25-40 years with Graves disease. Both conserved end residues are part of each CDR3. Each record gives: J gene, CDR3 length, D gene, V gene, clone size, CDR3 DNA, CDR3 protein. D genes are given only for firm matches. The listing skips clone size in some rows; elsewhere it reads once, few, many or a size class.

J gene: TRBJ2-2; CDR3 length: 17; D gene: TRBD1; V gene: TRBV7-9; clone size: -; CDR3 DNA: TGTGCCAGCAGCCTCACGACAGGGAGCTCGGGGAACCGGGAGCTGTTTTTT; CDR3 protein: CASSLTTGSSGNRELFF
J gene: TRBJ2-3; CDR3 length: 17; D gene: TRBD2; V gene: TRBV19; clone size: few; CDR3 DNA: TGTGCCAGTAGTACACACCCGGGACTAGCATCTACAGATACGCAGTATTTT; CDR3 protein: CASSTHPGLASTDTQYF
J gene: TRBJ2-2; CDR3 length: 16; D gene: -; V gene: TRBV30; clone size: -; CDR3 DNA: TGTGCCCGCCGGAGTGCGTACTCGTCTAACACCGGGGAGCTGTTTTTT; CDR3 protein: CARRSAYSSNTGELFF
J gene: TRBJ2-1; CDR3 length: 11; D gene: TRBD1; V gene: TRBV20-1; clone size: few; CDR3 DNA: TGCAGAGTTACAGGGGGCGTTGAGCAGTTCTTC; CDR3 protein: CRVTGGVEQFF
J gene: TRBJ1-5; CDR3 length: 18; D gene: -; V gene: TRBV20-1; clone size: many; CDR3 DNA: TGCAGTGCTAGAGACGCAACTACGAACAGACAGGGCAATCAGCCCCAGCATTTT; CDR3 protein: CSARDATTNRQGNQPQHF
J gene: TRBJ2-7; CDR3 length: 15; D gene: TRBD1; V gene: TRBV7-8; clone size: many; CDR3 DNA: TGTGCCAGCGGGTTGAGACAGGGGGTCTCCTACGAGCAGTACTTC; CDR3 protein: CASGLRQGVSYEQYF
J gene: TRBJ1-1; CDR3 length: 15; D gene: -; V gene: TRBV28; clone size: -; CDR3 DNA: TGTGCCAGCAGTTCGCCCGGGGGTGGTGACACTGAAGCTTTCTTT; CDR3 protein: CASSSPGGGDTEAFF
J gene: TRBJ2-3; CDR3 length: 16; D gene: -; V gene: TRBV14; clone size: many; CDR3 DNA: TGTGCCAGCAGCGACCGTGCCGTCTCTCACGCAGATACGCAGTATTTT; CDR3 protein: CASSDRAVSHADTQYF
J gene: TRBJ2-1; CDR3 length: 14; D gene: -; V gene: TRBV27; clone size: few; CDR3 DNA: TGTGCCAGCAGTTTTCAGGGAACCTACAATGAGCAGTTCTTC; CDR3 protein: CASSFQGTYNEQFF
J gene: TRBJ2-7; CDR3 length: 15; D gene: -; V gene: TRBV5-1; clone size: -; CDR3 DNA: TGCGCCAGCAGCTCGTCACGGGGCGTAGAATACGAGCAGTACTTC; CDR3 protein: CASSSSRGVEYEQYF
J gene: TRBJ1-2; CDR3 length: 15; D gene: -; V gene: TRBV24-1; clone size: many; CDR3 DNA: TGTGCCACCAGTGATTCCTCTACAGGACGAACGGGCTACACCTTC; CDR3 protein: CATSDSSTGRTGYTF
J gene: TRBJ1-2; CDR3 length: 14; D gene: -; V gene: TRBV6-2/TRBV6-3; clone size: many; CDR3 DNA: TGTGCCAGCAGTTACCTATGGCTAAACTATGGCTACACCTTC; CDR3 protein: CASSYLWLNYGYTF
J gene: TRBJ2-1; CDR3 length: 12; D gene: TRBD2; V gene: TRBV28; clone size: many; CDR3 DNA: TGTGCCAGCAGTGAGCGGGATAATGAGCAGTTCTTC; CDR3 protein: CASSERDNEQFF
J gene: TRBJ1-2; CDR3 length: 13; D gene: -; V gene: TRBV28; clone size: -; CDR3 DNA: TGTGCCAGCGGTTTGATAGCCCCGAGCGGCTACACCTTC; CDR3 protein: CASGLIAPSGYTF
J gene: TRBJ2-7; CDR3 length: 15; D gene: -; V gene: TRBV7-9; clone size: few; CDR3 DNA: TGTGCCAGCAGCTTAGGAAGGACAGTGAAGGTCGAGCAGTACTTC; CDR3 protein: CASSLGRTVKVEQYF
J gene: TRBJ2-7; CDR3 length: 14; D gene: TRBD1; V gene: TRBV19; clone size: many; CDR3 DNA: TGTGCCAGTAGTGACGATCGACAGGGGTACGAGCAGTACTTC; CDR3 protein: CASSDDRQGYEQYF
J gene: TRBJ1-1; CDR3 length: 15; D gene: -; V gene: TRBV7-3; clone size: -; CDR3 DNA: TGTGCCAGCAGCCCAAAGCCGGGGCAACCTTTTGAAGCTTTCTTT; CDR3 protein: CASSPKPGQPFEAFF
J gene: TRBJ2-4; CDR3 length: 16; D gene: -; V gene: TRBV30; clone size: few; CDR3 DNA: TGTGCCTGGTCCGGCCCCAGGGAACAGGCCAAAAACATTCAGTACTTC; CDR3 protein: CAWSGPREQAKNIQYF
J gene: TRBJ1-4; CDR3 length: 13; D gene: TRBD1; V gene: TRBV7-2; clone size: few; CDR3 DNA: TGTGCCAGCAGCTTCGACAGGGATGAAAAACTGTTTTTT; CDR3 protein: CASSFDRDEKLFF
J gene: TRBJ1-3; CDR3 length: 14; D gene: -; V gene: TRBV30; clone size: -; CDR3 DNA: TGTGCCTGGACCAAACAGGGCTCTGGAAACACCATATATTTT; CDR3 protein: CAWTKQGSGNTIYF
J gene: TRBJ1-1; CDR3 length: 14; D gene: -; V gene: TRBV11-3; clone size: -; CDR3 DNA: TGTGCCAGCATGGAGGGGTTTACGGACTCTGAAGCTTTCTTT; CDR3 protein: CASMEGFTDSEAFF
J gene: TRBJ1-4; CDR3 length: 15; D gene: -; V gene: TRBV9; clone size: once; CDR3 DNA: TGTGCCAGCAGTGACCGGGACCGACGTAATGAAAAACTGTTTTTT; CDR3 protein: CASSDRDRRNEKLFF
J gene: TRBJ2-3; CDR3 length: 13; D gene: TRBD2; V gene: TRBV20-1; clone size: -; CDR3 DNA: TGCAGTGCTAGACTCGCGGGAGAGGGGACGCAGTATTTT; CDR3 protein: CSARLAGEGTQYF
J gene: TRBJ2-7; CDR3 length: 14; D gene: TRBD2; V gene: TRBV7-8; clone size: many; CDR3 DNA: TGTGCCAGCAGTTTAACCGGGACTAGCGGCGAGCAGTACTTC; CDR3 protein: CASSLTGTSGEQYF
J gene: TRBJ2-6; CDR3 length: 16; D gene: -; V gene: TRBV28; clone size: many; CDR3 DNA: TGTGCCAGCAGTTTGCTCTCGGCGCCTGGGGCCAACGTCCTGACTTTC; CDR3 protein: CASSLLSAPGANVLTF
J gene: TRBJ2-1; CDR3 length: 10; D gene: -; V gene: TRBV12-5; clone size: -; CDR3 DNA: TGTGCTAGTGGTTTGAGGGAGCAGTTCTTC; CDR3 protein: CASGLREQFF
J gene: TRBJ2-3; CDR3 length: 14; D gene: TRBD1; V gene: TRBV7-9; clone size: many; CDR3 DNA: TGTGCCAGCAGCATGACAGGGCATGCAGATACGCAGTATTTT; CDR3 protein: CASSMTGHADTQYF
J gene: TRBJ1-3; CDR3 length: 17; D gene: TRBD1; V gene: TRBV28; clone size: few; CDR3 DNA: TGTGCCAGCAGTCCCGGACCCGGGACAGGGGGTACATCGACCATATATTTT; CDR3 protein: CASSPGPGTGGTSTIYF
J gene: TRBJ1-5; CDR3 length: 19; D gene: -; V gene: TRBV19; clone size: few; CDR3 DNA: TGTGCCAGTAGCGGGGGAACGGGCACCGGATATTATAGCAATCAGCCCCAGCATTTT; CDR3 protein: CASSGGTGTGYYSNQPQHF
J gene: TRBJ1-6; CDR3 length: 14; D gene: -; V gene: TRBV6-5; clone size: many; CDR3 DNA: TGTGCCAGCAGTTACGAGGGGGTGGGTTCACCCCTCCACTTT; CDR3 protein: CASSYEGVGSPLHF